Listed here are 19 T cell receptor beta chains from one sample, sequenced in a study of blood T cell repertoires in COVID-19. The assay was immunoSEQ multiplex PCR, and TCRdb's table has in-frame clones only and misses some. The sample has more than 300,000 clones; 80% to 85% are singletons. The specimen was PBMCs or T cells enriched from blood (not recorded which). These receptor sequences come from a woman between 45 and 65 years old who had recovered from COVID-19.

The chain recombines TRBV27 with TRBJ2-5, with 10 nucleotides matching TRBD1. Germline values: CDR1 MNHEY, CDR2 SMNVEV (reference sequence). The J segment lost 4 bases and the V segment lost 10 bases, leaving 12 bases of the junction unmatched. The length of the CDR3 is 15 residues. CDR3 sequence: CATRDRGREGETQYF. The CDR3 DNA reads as TGTGCCACAAGGGACAGGGGTAGAGAGGGAGAGACCCAGTACTTC.

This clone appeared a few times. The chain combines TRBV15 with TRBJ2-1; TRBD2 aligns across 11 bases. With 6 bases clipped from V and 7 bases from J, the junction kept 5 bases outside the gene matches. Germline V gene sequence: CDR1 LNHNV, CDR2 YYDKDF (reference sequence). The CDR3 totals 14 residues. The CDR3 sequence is CATSGASGRNEQFF. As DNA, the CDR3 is TGTGCCACCAGTGGGGCTAGCGGGAGGAATGAGCAGTTCTTC.

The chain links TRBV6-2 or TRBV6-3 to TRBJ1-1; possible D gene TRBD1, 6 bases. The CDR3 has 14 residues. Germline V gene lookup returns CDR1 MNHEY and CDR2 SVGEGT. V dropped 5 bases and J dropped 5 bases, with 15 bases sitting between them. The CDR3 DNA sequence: TGTGCCAGCAGTACTCTACAGGGAAATACTGAAGCTTTCTTT. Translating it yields CASSTLQGNTEAFF.

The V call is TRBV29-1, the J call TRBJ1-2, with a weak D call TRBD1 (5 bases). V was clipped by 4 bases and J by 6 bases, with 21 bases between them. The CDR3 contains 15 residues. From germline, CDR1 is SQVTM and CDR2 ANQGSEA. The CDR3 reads CSVGRGEGNRNGYTF. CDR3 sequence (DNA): TGCAGCGTTGGTCGTGGGGAGGGGAATCGGAATGGCTACACCTTC.

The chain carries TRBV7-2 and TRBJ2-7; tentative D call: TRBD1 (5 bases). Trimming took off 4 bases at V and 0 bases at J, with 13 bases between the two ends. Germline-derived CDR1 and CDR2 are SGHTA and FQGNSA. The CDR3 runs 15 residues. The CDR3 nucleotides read TGTGCCAGCAGCTACAGACAGTCCCCCTCCTACGAGCAGTACTTC. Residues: CASSYRQSPSYEQYF.

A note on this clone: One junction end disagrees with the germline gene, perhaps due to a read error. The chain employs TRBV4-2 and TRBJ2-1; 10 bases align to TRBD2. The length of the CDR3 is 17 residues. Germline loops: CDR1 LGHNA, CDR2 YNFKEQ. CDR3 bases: TGTGCCAGCACCCAATCAGCGGGGGGGTCCTCCTACAATGAGCAGTTCTTC. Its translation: CASTQSAGGSSYNEQFF.

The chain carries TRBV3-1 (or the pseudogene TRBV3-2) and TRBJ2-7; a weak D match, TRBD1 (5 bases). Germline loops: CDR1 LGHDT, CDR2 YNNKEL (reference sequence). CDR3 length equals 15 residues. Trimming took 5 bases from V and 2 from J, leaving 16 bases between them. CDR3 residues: CASSKGYRGPYEQYF. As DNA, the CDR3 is TGTGCCAGCAGCAAGGGGTACCGCGGACCCTACGAGCAGTACTTC.

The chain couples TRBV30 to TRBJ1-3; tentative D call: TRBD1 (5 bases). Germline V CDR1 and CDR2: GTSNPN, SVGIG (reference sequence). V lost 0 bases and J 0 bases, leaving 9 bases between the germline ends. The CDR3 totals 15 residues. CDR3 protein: CAWSVGLYSGNTIYF. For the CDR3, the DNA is TGTGCCTGGAGTGTGGGGCTTTACTCTGGAAACACCATATATTTT.

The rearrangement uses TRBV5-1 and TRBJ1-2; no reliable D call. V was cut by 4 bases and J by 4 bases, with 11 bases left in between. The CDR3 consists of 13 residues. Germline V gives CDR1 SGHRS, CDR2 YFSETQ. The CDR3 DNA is TGCGCCAGCAGCGTTGGCAGGTCCTATGGCTACACCTTC. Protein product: CASSVGRSYGYTF.

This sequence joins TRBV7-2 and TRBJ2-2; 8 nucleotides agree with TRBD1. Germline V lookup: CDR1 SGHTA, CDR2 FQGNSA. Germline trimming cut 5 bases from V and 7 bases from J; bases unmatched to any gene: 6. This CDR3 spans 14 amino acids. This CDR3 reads CASSPQGAIGELFF. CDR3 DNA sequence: TGTGCCAGCAGCCCTCAGGGGGCCATCGGGGAGCTGTTTTTT.

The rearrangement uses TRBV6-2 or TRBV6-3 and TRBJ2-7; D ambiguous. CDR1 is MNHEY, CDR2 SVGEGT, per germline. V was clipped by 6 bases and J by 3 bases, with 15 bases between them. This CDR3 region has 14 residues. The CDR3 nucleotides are TGTGCCAGCAGCTTCTCGCGCCGATACTACGAGCAGTACTTC. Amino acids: CASSFSRRYYEQYF.

The CDR3 DNA sequence: TGTGCCAGCAGCTTAGGCAGATTATCTAGCACAGATACGCAGTATTTT. As protein: CASSLGRLSSTDTQYF. The chain has TRBV11-3 and TRBJ2-3, with D uncertain. V gave up 1 base and J gave up 0 bases, with 11 bases separating them. CDR3 size: 16 residues. Germline-derived CDR1 and CDR2 are SGHNT and YENEEA. The complete variable domain, with remaining parts taken from reference TRBV11-3 and TRBJ2-3, reads EAGVVQSPRYKIIEKKQPVAFWCNPISGHNTLYWYLQNLGQGPELLIRYENEEAVDDSQLPKDRFSAERLKGVDSTLKIQPAELGDSAVYLCASSLGRLSSTDTQYFGPGTRLTVL.

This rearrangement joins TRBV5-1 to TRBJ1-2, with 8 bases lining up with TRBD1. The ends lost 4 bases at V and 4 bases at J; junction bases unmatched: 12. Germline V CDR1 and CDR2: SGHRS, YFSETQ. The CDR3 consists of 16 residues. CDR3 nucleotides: TGCGCCAGCAGCCTACAGGACAGGGATAGTGGCTATGGCTACACCTTC. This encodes CASSLQDRDSGYGYTF.

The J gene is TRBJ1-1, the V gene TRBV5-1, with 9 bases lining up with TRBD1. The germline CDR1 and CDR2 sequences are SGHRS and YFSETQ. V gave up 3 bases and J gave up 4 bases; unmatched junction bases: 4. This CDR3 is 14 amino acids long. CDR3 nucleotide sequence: TGCGCCAGCAGCTCCCTGGACAGGGGCACTGAAGCTTTCTTT. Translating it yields CASSSLDRGTEAFF.

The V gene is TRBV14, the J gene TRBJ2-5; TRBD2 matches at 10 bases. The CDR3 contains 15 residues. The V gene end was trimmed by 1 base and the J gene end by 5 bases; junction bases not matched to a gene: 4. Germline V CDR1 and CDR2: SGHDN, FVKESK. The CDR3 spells CASSQVLAGAETQYF. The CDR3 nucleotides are TGTGCCAGCAGCCAAGTCCTAGCGGGAGCGGAGACCCAGTACTTC.

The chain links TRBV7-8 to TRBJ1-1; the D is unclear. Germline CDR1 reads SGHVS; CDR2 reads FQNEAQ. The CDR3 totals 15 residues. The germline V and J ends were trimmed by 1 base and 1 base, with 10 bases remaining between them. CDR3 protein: CASSLERRGNTEAFF. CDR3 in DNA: TGTGCCAGCAGCTTAGAGAGACGGGGGAACACTGAAGCTTTCTTT.

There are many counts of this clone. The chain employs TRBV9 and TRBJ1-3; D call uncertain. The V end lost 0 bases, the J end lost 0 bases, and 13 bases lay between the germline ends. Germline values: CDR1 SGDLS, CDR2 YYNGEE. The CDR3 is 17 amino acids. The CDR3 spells CASSVEASADSGNTIYF. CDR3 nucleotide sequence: TGTGCCAGCAGCGTAGAAGCGTCGGCGGACTCTGGAAACACCATATATTTT.

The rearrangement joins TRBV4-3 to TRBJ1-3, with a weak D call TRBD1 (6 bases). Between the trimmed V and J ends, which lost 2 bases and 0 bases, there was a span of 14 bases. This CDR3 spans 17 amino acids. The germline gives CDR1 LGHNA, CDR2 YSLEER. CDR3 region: CASSQQKTGASGNTIYF. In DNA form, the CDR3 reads TGCGCCAGCAGCCAACAAAAGACAGGAGCCTCTGGAAACACCATATATTTT.

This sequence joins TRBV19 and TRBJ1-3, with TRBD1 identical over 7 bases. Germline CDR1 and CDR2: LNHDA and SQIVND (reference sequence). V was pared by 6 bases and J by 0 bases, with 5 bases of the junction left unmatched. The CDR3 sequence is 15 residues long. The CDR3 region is CASRMGQSSGNTIYF. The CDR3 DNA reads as TGTGCCAGTAGAATGGGACAGAGCTCTGGAAACACCATATATTTT.